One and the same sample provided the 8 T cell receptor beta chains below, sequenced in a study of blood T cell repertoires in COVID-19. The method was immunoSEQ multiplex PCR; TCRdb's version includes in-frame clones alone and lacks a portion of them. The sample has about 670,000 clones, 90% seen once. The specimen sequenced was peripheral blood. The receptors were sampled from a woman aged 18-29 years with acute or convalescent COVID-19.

The CDR3 region is CASSYSTVFNEKLFF. Written as DNA, the CDR3 is TGTGCCAGCAGTTACTCGACAGTGTTTAATGAAAAACTGTTTTTT. This chain joins TRBV6-6 and TRBJ1-4; weak D call: TRBD1 (5 bases). Trimming pared 0 bases from V and 4 bases from J, leaving 9 bases between. The CDR3 contains 15 residues. Germline lookup yields CDR1 MNHNY and CDR2 SVGAGI (reference sequence).

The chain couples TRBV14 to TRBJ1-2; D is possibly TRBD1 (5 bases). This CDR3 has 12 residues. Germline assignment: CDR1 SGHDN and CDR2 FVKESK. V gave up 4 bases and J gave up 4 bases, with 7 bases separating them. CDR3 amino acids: CASSPGGYGYTF. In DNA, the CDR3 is TGTGCCAGCAGCCCGGGGGGCTATGGCTACACCTTC.

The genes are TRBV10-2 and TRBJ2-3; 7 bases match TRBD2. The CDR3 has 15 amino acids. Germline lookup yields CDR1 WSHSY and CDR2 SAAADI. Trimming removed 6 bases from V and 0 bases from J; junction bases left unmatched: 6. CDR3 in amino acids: CASSLSGLSTDTQYF. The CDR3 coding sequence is TGCGCCAGCAGCCTTAGCGGGCTTAGCACAGATACGCAGTATTTT.

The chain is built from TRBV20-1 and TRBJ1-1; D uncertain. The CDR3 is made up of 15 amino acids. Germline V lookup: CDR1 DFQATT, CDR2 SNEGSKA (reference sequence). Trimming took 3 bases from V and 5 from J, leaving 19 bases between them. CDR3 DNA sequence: TGCAGTGCTAGTGCCCAGGACCATACGGGGACTGAAGCTTTCTTT. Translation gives CSASAQDHTGTEAFF.

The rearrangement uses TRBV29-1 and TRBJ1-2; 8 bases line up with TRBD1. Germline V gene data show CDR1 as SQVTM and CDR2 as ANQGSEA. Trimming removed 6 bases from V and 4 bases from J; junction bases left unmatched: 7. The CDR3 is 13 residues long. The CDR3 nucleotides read TGCAGCGTCACAGGGGGTCTCCTCTATGGCTACACCTTC. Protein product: CSVTGGLLYGYTF.

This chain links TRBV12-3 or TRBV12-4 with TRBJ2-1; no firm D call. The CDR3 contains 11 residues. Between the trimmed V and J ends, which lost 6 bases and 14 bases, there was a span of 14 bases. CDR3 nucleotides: TGTGCCAGCAGCTCGAACTTAGAGGAGTTCTTC. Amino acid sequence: CASSSNLEEFF.

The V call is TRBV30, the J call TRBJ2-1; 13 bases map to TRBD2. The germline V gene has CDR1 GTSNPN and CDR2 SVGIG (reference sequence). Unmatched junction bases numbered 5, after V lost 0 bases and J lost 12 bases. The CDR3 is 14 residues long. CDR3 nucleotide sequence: TGTGCCTGGAGTGTACTAGCGGGGGGGCGTTCGCAGTTCTTC. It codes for CAWSVLAGGRSQFF.

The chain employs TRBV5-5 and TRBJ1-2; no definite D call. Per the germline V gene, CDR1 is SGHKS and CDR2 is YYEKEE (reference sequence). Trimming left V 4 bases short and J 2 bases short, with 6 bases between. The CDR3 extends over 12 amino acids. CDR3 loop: CASSPENYGYTF. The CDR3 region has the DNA TGTGCCAGCAGCCCGGAGAACTATGGCTACACCTTC.